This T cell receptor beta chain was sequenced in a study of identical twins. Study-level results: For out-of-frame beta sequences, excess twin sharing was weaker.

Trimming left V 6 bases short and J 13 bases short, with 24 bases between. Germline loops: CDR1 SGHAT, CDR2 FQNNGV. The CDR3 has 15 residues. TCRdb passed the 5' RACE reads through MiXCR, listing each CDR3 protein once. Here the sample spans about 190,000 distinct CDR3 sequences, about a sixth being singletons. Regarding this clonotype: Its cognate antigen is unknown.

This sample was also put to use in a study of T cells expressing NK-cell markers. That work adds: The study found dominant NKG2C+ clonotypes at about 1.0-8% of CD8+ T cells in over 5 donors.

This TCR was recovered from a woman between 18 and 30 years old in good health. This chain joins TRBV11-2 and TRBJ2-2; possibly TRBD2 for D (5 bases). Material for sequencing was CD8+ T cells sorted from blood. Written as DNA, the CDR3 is TGTGCCAGCAGTTCAATCCTGCGGCAAGCAGAGGGGCTGTTTTTT. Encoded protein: CASSSILRQAEGLFF. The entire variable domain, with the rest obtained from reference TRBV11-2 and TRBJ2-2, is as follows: EAGVAQSPRYKIIEKRQSVAFWCNPISGHATLYWYQQILGQGPKLLIQFQNNGVVDDSQLPKDRFSAERLKGVDSTLKIQPAKLEDSAVYLCASSSILRQAEGLFFGEGSRLTVL.